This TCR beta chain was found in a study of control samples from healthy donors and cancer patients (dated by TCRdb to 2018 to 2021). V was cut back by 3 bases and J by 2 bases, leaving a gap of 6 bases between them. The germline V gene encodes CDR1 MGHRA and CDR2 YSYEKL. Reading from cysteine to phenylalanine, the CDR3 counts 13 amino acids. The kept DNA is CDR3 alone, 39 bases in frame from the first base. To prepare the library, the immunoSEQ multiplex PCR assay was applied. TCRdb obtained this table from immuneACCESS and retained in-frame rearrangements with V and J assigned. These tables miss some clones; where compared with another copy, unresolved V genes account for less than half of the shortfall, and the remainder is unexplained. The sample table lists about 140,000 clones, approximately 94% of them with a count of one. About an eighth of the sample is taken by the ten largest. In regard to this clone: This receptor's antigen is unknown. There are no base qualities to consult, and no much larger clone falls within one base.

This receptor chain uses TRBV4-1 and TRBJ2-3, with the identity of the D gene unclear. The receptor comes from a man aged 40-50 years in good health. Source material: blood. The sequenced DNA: TGCGCCAGCAGCCACAAGGACACAGATACGCAGTATTTT. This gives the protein CASSHKDTDTQYF.